This TCR beta chain was captured by sequencing in a study of blood T cells in healthy people across ages. Study as a whole: About one barcoded beta molecule per two T cells was the capture yield of template switching.

This CDR3 region has 15 residues. Germline assignment: CDR1 DFQATT and CDR2 SNEGSKA (reference sequence). Together with a sample-barcoded 5' primer, a J-beta primer mix was included in a second PCR lasting about 6 to 11 cycles. Tags on each cDNA molecule came from a template-switch adaptor with 12 random nucleotides. One entry per CDR3 protein results from TCRdb running MiXCR on the 5' RACE reads. The sample has hundreds of thousands of distinct CDR3 sequences; approximately 47% are singletons. The sample taken for sequencing was blood. The TCR sequence derives from a man aged 60-69 years in good health. J is TRBJ2-7 and V is TRBV20-1; D possibly corresponds to TRBD2 (6 bases). Gene TRBJ2-1 matches the end of the DNA better, so the J call may be wrong. The CDR3 spells CSAREGASVGNEQFF. CDR3 in DNA: TGCAGTGCTAGAGAAGGGGCTAGCGTTGGCAATGAGCAGTTCTTC.